What follows are 27 T cell receptor beta chains derived from one specimen sequenced in a study of blood T cell repertoires in COVID-19. The table came from immunoSEQ multiplex PCR; TCRdb's copy has only in-frame clones and leaves some out. The sample lists about 130,000 clones; roughly 86% were seen once. The sample taken for sequencing was peripheral blood. The receptors originated from a woman in her forties or fifties who had recovered from COVID-19.

The rearrangement uses TRBV10-3 and TRBJ2-1, with a possible D match to TRBD2 (5 bases). Germline CDR1 and CDR2: ENHRY and SYGVKD. The CDR3 covers 15 residues. Trimming took 4 bases from V and 4 from J, leaving 14 bases between them. The CDR3 is CAISARAAGYNEQFF. The CDR3, as DNA: TGTGCCATCAGTGCTAGAGCGGCGGGTTACAATGAGCAGTTCTTC.

V gene TRBV27 combines with J gene TRBJ2-2; D call uncertain. Germline values: CDR1 MNHEY, CDR2 SMNVEV (reference sequence). Trimming cost V 3 bases and J 0 bases, with 5 bases left between them. CDR3 length equals 14 residues. CDR3 loop: CASSFIANTGELFF. The CDR3 bases are TGTGCCAGCAGTTTTATAGCGAACACCGGGGAGCTGTTTTTT.

This clone was recorded once. The V and J genes are TRBV2 and TRBJ2-3; tentatively, D is TRBD1 (7 bases). Germline CDR1 reads SNHLY; CDR2 reads FYNNEI. V dropped 6 bases and J dropped 7 bases, with 20 bases sitting between them. This CDR3 is built from 15 residues. The CDR3: CASRETGEGGNTQYF. CDR3 nucleotides: TGTGCCAGCAGAGAAACAGGGGAAGGAGGGAATACGCAGTATTTT.

V gene TRBV7-9 combines with J gene TRBJ2-5; 9 bases agree with TRBD1. The CDR3 sequence is 15 residues long. CDR1 and CDR2 from the germline V gene are SEHNR and FQNEAQ (reference sequence). J lost 7 bases, V lost 5 bases, and 11 bases had no gene match. The CDR3 region has the DNA TGTGCCAGCAGCCTGGGACAGGGCGGCCCTAGGACCCAGTACTTC. Translated: CASSLGQGGPRTQYF.

The rearrangement links TRBV7-9 to TRBJ2-1; no clear D. This CDR3 comprises 16 residues. Trimming left V 3 bases short and J 0 bases short, with 12 bases between. CDR1 and CDR2 (germline): SEHNR, FQNEAQ (reference sequence). CDR3 in amino acids: CASSLAGSISYNEQFF. CDR3 DNA: TGTGCCAGCAGCTTGGCTGGTTCCATCTCCTACAATGAGCAGTTCTTC.

The V call is TRBV6-5, the J call TRBJ2-6, with D perhaps matching TRBD2 (6 bases). The CDR3 loop spans 16 amino acids. Trimming took 2 bases from V and 2 from J, leaving 10 bases between them. CDR1 is MNHEY, CDR2 SVGAGI, per germline. CDR3 nucleotide sequence: TGTGCCAGCAGTTACGATGGAGGGGCTGGGGCCAACGTCCTGACTTTC. Its protein product is CASSYDGGAGANVLTF.

The sample holds one count of this clone. The rearrangement uses TRBV27 and TRBJ2-5; D is uncertain. Germline lookup yields CDR1 MNHEY and CDR2 SMNVEV (reference sequence). The germline V and J ends were trimmed by 1 base and 5 bases, with 14 bases remaining between them. This CDR3 is built from 15 residues. The CDR3 DNA reads TGTGCCAGCAGTTTATTGGCCAGTATCTCGGAGACCCAGTACTTC. This sequence encodes CASSLLASISETQYF.

In its sample, this clone was seen once. The sample carries other DNA sequences with the same CDR3. The V and J genes are TRBV6-5 and TRBJ1-5; D call uncertain. The germline CDR1 and CDR2 sequences are MNHEY and SVGAGI. This CDR3 has 12 amino acids. Trimming took 7 bases from V and 2 from J, leaving 6 bases between them. CDR3 loop: CASKRGNQPQHF. In DNA, the CDR3 is TGTGCCAGCAAACGCGGCAATCAGCCCCAGCATTTT.

This chain links TRBV3-1 (or the pseudogene TRBV3-2) with TRBJ2-7; 9 nucleotides agree with TRBD2. CDR1 and CDR2 (germline): LGHDT, YNNKEL (reference sequence). J gave up 6 bases and V 4 bases, and 4 bases lay outside the gene matches. This CDR3 comprises 13 residues. CDR3 residues: CASSPGLAREQYF. The CDR3 DNA is TGTGCCAGCAGCCCCGGACTAGCGCGCGAGCAGTACTTC.

The chain links TRBV4-3 to TRBJ2-3; 11 nucleotides agree with TRBD2. CDR1 and CDR2 from the germline V gene are LGHNA and YSLEER. This CDR3 is built from 17 residues. The J segment lost 2 bases and the V segment lost 1 base, leaving 5 bases of the junction unmatched. In nucleotides, the CDR3 is TGCGCCAGCAGCCAAGGGGGACTAGCGGTTCTCACAGATACGCAGTATTTT. Translated: CASSQGGLAVLTDTQYF.

CDR3: CAWSVNYEERGGPYNNEQFF. The CDR3 nucleotides read TGTGCCTGGAGTGTAAACTATGAGGAGCGGGGGGGCCCCTACAACAATGAGCAGTTCTTC. The V and J genes are TRBV30 and TRBJ2-1; 10 bases fit TRBD2. Germline CDR1 is GTSNPN and CDR2 is SVGIG (reference sequence). This CDR3 has 20 residues. V shed 0 bases and J 5 bases; nucleotides not matched to a gene: 19.

The chain recombines TRBV5-6 with TRBJ2-3, with TRBD1 matching 8 bases. The length of the CDR3 is 15 residues. Per the germline V gene, CDR1 is SGHDT and CDR2 is YYEEEE. The trim removed 3 bases at V and 1 base at J, leaving 4 bases unmatched. The CDR3 sequence is CASSSDRGGTDTQYF. CDR3 DNA sequence: TGTGCCAGCAGCTCCGACAGGGGCGGCACAGATACGCAGTATTTT.

J is TRBJ2-7 and V is TRBV4-1; D call uncertain. Deletions cut 0 bases from V and 0 bases from J, with 3 bases between. CDR3 size: 13 residues. The germline gives CDR1 MGHRA, CDR2 YSYEKL. The CDR3 loop reads CASSQEYSYEQYF. The CDR3 DNA reads TGCGCCAGCAGCCAAGAATACTCCTACGAGCAGTACTTC.

This clone was observed a handful of times. V usage is TRBV13 and J usage is TRBJ2-5, with D perhaps matching TRBD2 (5 bases). Trimming removed 3 bases from V and 0 bases from J, with 8 bases in between. CDR3 length equals 14 residues. CDR1 PRHDT and CDR2 FYEKMQ come from the germline V gene (reference sequence). The CDR3 loop is CASSFSGYQETQYF. The CDR3 coding sequence is TGTGCCAGCAGCTTCTCGGGGTACCAAGAGACCCAGTACTTC.

This clone was counted a few times. The chain recombines TRBV7-2 with TRBJ1-5; D is undetermined. Germline lookup yields CDR1 SGHTA and CDR2 FQGNSA. Trimming stripped 10 bases from V and 4 bases from J, with 11 bases between. The CDR3 has 12 residues. CDR3 nucleotides: TGTGCCACAGCAGGATTTAATCAGCCCCAGCATTTT. This sequence encodes CATAGFNQPQHF. Based on the CDR3 plus reference TRBV7-2 and TRBJ1-5, the full variable domain is GAGVSQSPSNKVTEKGKDVELRCDPISGHTALYWYRQSLGQGLEFLIYFQGNSAPDKSGLPSDRFSAERTGGSVSTLTIQRTQQEDSAVYLCATAGFNQPQHFGDGTRLSIL.

The CDR3 coding sequence is TGTGCCAGCAGCGCGCTCGGAGAGAAGGCTTTCTTT. Translating gives CASSALGEKAFF. The chain combines TRBV3-1 (or the pseudogene TRBV3-2) with TRBJ1-1; D is unclear. Trimming pared 5 bases from V and 11 bases from J, leaving 15 bases between. The length of the CDR3 is 12 residues. Germline lookup yields CDR1 LGHDT and CDR2 YNNKEL (reference sequence).

This clone was seen a few times. The chain couples TRBV3-1 (or the pseudogene TRBV3-2) to TRBJ1-1; TRBD1 might be the D (6 bases). This CDR3 contains 11 residues. Trimming left V 6 bases short and J 8 bases short, with 10 bases between. Looked up from germline, CDR1 is LGHDT and CDR2 is YNNKEL (reference sequence). The CDR3 coding sequence is TGTGCCAGCAGGGGTGGGGGCGAAGCTTTCTTT. Encoded protein: CASRGGGEAFF.

This chain uses TRBV5-1 with TRBJ1-3; no reliable D call. Germline lookup yields CDR1 SGHRS and CDR2 YFSETQ. This CDR3 is 15 amino acids long. V was clipped by 0 bases and J by 3 bases, with 10 bases between them. CDR3 protein: CASSLGGYGGNTIYF. CDR3 DNA: TGCGCCAGCAGCTTGGGCGGGTACGGTGGAAACACCATATATTTT.

This clone was found a few times. This chain uses TRBV4-2 with TRBJ1-6, with D possibly being TRBD1 (6 bases). V dropped 2 bases and J dropped 9 bases, with 20 bases sitting between them. The CDR3 contains 17 residues. Germline CDR1 and CDR2: LGHNA and YNFKEQ. CDR3 in amino acids: CASSQQGHRDRGSPLHF. CDR3 bases: TGTGCCAGCAGCCAACAGGGCCACAGGGACCGGGGTTCACCCCTCCACTTT.

The rearrangement uses TRBV4-2 and TRBJ1-2; tentative D call: TRBD1 (5 bases). CDR3 length: 13 residues. Germline CDR1 reads LGHNA; CDR2 reads YNFKEQ. V was pared by 1 base and J by 6 bases, with 9 bases between. In nucleotides, the CDR3 is TGTGCCAGCAGCCAAGGCAGGGTAGATGGCTACACCTTC. This translates into CASSQGRVDGYTF.

The chain carries TRBV30 and TRBJ1-4, with D perhaps TRBD1 (6 bases). Germline CDR1 GTSNPN, CDR2 SVGIG (reference sequence). V lost 4 bases and J 8 bases, leaving 17 bases between the germline ends. The CDR3 contains 14 residues. The CDR3 DNA sequence: TGTGCCTGGAATCACGGGACATCCGAAGAAAAACTGTTTTTT. It yields the protein CAWNHGTSEEKLFF.

The genes are TRBV18 and TRBJ1-1; possibly TRBD1 for D (5 bases). V lost 0 bases, J lost 7 bases, and 15 bases lay in between. This CDR3 is 15 amino acids long. CDR1 KGHSH and CDR2 LQKENI come from the germline V gene. The CDR3 region is CASSPPTAGRSEAFF. The CDR3 bases are TGTGCCAGCTCACCACCGACCGCAGGGAGGAGTGAAGCTTTCTTT. The whole variable domain, remainder taken from reference TRBV18 and TRBJ1-1, is NAGVMQNPRHLVRRRGQEARLRCSPMKGHSHVYWYRQLPEEGLKFMVYLQKENIIDESGMPKERFSAEFPKEGPSILRIQQVVRGDSAAYFCASSPPTAGRSEAFFGQGTRLTVV.

J is TRBJ1-5 and V is TRBV19; D possibly corresponds to TRBD1 (5 bases). V shed 6 bases and J shed 0 bases, with 6 bases lying between them. There are 13 residues in the CDR3. CDR1 is LNHDA, CDR2 SQIVND, per germline (reference sequence). The CDR3 loop reads CASRGGSNQPQHF. CDR3 coding DNA: TGTGCCAGTAGGGGGGGTAGCAATCAGCCCCAGCATTTT.

This clone was counted a single time. The genes are TRBV9 and TRBJ1-2, with 7 bases matching TRBD1. From germline, CDR1 is SGDLS and CDR2 YYNGEE. CDR3 length equals 13 residues. V gave up 0 bases and J gave up 4 bases; unmatched junction bases: 0. CDR3: CASSVAGGYGYTF. The DNA of the CDR3 is TGTGCCAGCAGCGTAGCAGGGGGCTATGGCTACACCTTC. Supplemented by reference TRBV9 and TRBJ1-2, the full variable domain reads DSGVTQTPKHLITATGQRVTLRCSPRSGDLSVYWYQQSLDQGLQFLIQYYNGEERAKGNILERFSAQQFPDLHSELNLSSLELGDSALYFCASSVAGGYGYTFGSGTRLTVV.

The chain has TRBV11-3 and TRBJ2-7; D perhaps matches TRBD2 (5 bases). Germline loops: CDR1 SGHNT, CDR2 YENEEA. Trimming removed 4 bases from V and 1 base from J, with 11 bases in between. This CDR3 is 14 amino acids long. The CDR3 DNA follows: TGTGCCAGCAGCTACGTGGCGGGTTCCTACGAGCAGTACTTC. It yields the protein CASSYVAGSYEQYF. Variable domain in full (rest from reference TRBV11-3 and TRBJ2-7): EAGVVQSPRYKIIEKKQPVAFWCNPISGHNTLYWYLQNLGQGPELLIRYENEEAVDDSQLPKDRFSAERLKGVDSTLKIQPAELGDSAVYLCASSYVAGSYEQYFGPGTRLTVT.

This chain uses TRBV11-2 with TRBJ2-3; weak D call: TRBD2 (5 bases). V was trimmed by 5 bases and J by 7 bases, leaving 19 bases between them. Germline V gene sequence: CDR1 SGHAT, CDR2 FQNNGV. The CDR3 totals 15 residues. CDR3: CASSPPTSSLHTQYF. The CDR3 nucleotides are TGTGCCAGCAGCCCCCCCACATCTAGCCTCCATACGCAGTATTTT.

This rearrangement joins TRBV5-1 to TRBJ2-7; 9 bases fit TRBD2. The trim removed 4 bases at V and 5 bases at J, leaving 4 bases unmatched. The CDR3 is 13 residues long. Germline assignment: CDR1 SGHRS and CDR2 YFSETQ. In DNA form, the CDR3 reads TGCGCCAGCAGCCGGACTAGCGTCCACGAGCAGTACTTC. Translated: CASSRTSVHEQYF.